What follows are 20 T cell receptor beta chains derived from one specimen sequenced in a study of cytomegalovirus exposure and HLA in healthy donors. Assay: immunoSEQ multiplex PCR; the TCRdb copy retains only in-frame clones and omits some. The table lists about 240,000 clones, approximately 87% of them singletons. The specimen was PBMCs. Every receptor here comes from a man aged 18 to 30 in good health and CMV-seronegative.

The J gene is TRBJ2-7, the V gene TRBV27; D is ambiguous. The CDR3 covers 12 residues. With 6 bases removed from V and 6 bases from J, the gap between germline ends came to 12 bases. Germline values: CDR1 MNHEY, CDR2 SMNVEV (reference sequence). CDR3 in DNA: TGTGCCAGCAGGGAGAGATCCAGCGAGCAGTACTTC. Encoded protein: CASRERSSEQYF.

This clone was recorded once. The chain joins TRBV7-8 to TRBJ2-7, with 9 bases matching TRBD2. Germline V lookup: CDR1 SGHVS, CDR2 FQNEAQ. This CDR3 is 14 amino acids long. J lost 6 bases, V lost 1 base, and 4 bases had no gene match. Written as DNA, the CDR3 is TGTGCCAGCAGCTTAGTCAGGCGGGGGGGCGAGCAGTACTTC. It translates to CASSLVRRGGEQYF.

This chain connects TRBV28 to TRBJ1-6; no clear D gene. Looked up from germline, CDR1 is MDHEN and CDR2 is SYDVKM. The V gene lost 6 bases and the J gene lost 9 bases, with 9 bases spanning the gap. CDR3 size: 12 residues. For the CDR3, the DNA is TGTGCCAGCAGGGTCGGGGTTTCACCCCTCCACTTT. This codes for CASRVGVSPLHF. Based on the CDR3 plus reference TRBV28 and TRBJ1-6, the full variable domain is DVKVTQSSRYLVKRTGEKVFLECVQDMDHENMFWYRQDPGLGLRLIYFSYDVKMKEKGDIPEGYSVSREKKERFSLILESASTNQTSMYLCASRVGVSPLHFGNGTRLTVT.

This chain connects TRBV6-5 to TRBJ1-2, with a possible D match to TRBD1 (6 bases). CDR3 size: 15 residues. The germline CDR1 and CDR2 sequences are MNHEY and SVGAGI. Trimming removed 4 bases from V and 0 bases from J, with 12 bases in between. The CDR3 here is CASSSTGKANYGYTF. The CDR3 nucleotides are TGTGCCAGCAGTTCCACAGGGAAGGCTAACTATGGCTACACCTTC.

This chain connects TRBV18 to TRBJ2-5, with TRBD1 matching over 10 bases. Germline CDR1 and CDR2: KGHSH and LQKENI. This CDR3 contains 17 residues. The junction had 12 bases not matched to a gene; V was cut back by 3 bases and J by 5 bases. The chain's CDR3 is CASSPYNGDRGRETQYF. CDR3 nucleotide sequence: TGTGCCAGCTCACCGTATAATGGGGACAGGGGAAGGGAGACCCAGTACTTC.

The chain couples TRBV2 to TRBJ2-5; 8 nucleotides match TRBD1. V lost 6 bases and J lost 5; bases outside the gene matches: 11. The CDR3 runs 15 residues. CDR1 is SNHLY and CDR2 is FYNNEI in the germline V gene. In DNA form, the CDR3 reads TGTGCCAGCAGCCAGGCAGGACAGGGACGGGAGACCCAGTACTTC. Its translation is CASSQAGQGRETQYF.

The rearrangement uses TRBV2 and TRBJ2-2; tentatively, D is TRBD2 (6 bases). The CDR3 contains 15 residues. CDR1 is SNHLY, CDR2 FYNNEI, per germline. V lost 3 bases, J lost 5 bases, and 13 bases lay in between. CDR3 DNA sequence: TGTGCCAGCAGTGAGCATATCGGGGGAACCGGGGAGCTGTTTTTT. Its translation is CASSEHIGGTGELFF.

The J gene is TRBJ1-1, the V gene TRBV7-9; tentative D call: TRBD1 (5 bases). Deletions cut 2 bases from V and 7 bases from J, with 17 bases between. Germline-derived CDR1 and CDR2 are SEHNR and FQNEAQ (reference sequence). The CDR3 has 15 amino acids. The CDR3 nucleotides read TGTGCCAGCAGCTTACTTCCGGGGGGAAATGATGAAGCTTTCTTT. Translating gives CASSLLPGGNDEAFF.

The chain has TRBV5-1 and TRBJ1-1, with 9 bases aligning to TRBD1. The CDR3 has 14 residues. With V trimmed by 4 bases and J by 6 bases, 7 bases remained unmatched. CDR1 and CDR2 (germline): SGHRS, YFSETQ. CDR3 in DNA: TGCGCCAGCAGCCCGGACAGGGGAAAGGCTGAAGCTTTCTTT. It specifies CASSPDRGKAEAFF.

This clone showed up just once. The chain joins TRBV10-3 to TRBJ1-5; unclear D gene. V gave up 10 bases and J gave up 5 bases, with 12 bases separating them. The CDR3 covers 12 residues. Looked up from germline, CDR1 is ENHRY and CDR2 is SYGVKD. The CDR3 loop is CATRREDQPQHF. CDR3 sequence (DNA): TGTGCCACCCGACGGGAGGATCAGCCCCAGCATTTT.

In its sample, this clone was seen once. The rearrangement links TRBV13 to TRBJ2-7, with TRBD2 matching 8 bases. The length of the CDR3 is 16 residues. J lost 2 bases, V lost 5 bases, and 11 bases had no gene match. Germline V gives CDR1 PRHDT, CDR2 FYEKMQ (reference sequence). CDR3: CASSLLGAGGTYEQYF. As DNA, the CDR3 is TGTGCCAGCAGCCTCCTGGGGGCGGGGGGTACCTACGAGCAGTACTTC.

The chain carries TRBV7-6 and TRBJ2-1, with TRBD2 identical over 11 bases. Per germline, CDR1 SGHVS and CDR2 FNYEAQ. Germline trimming cut 1 base from V and 4 bases from J; bases unmatched to any gene: 6. CDR3 length equals 17 residues. CDR3 loop: CASSLETSGSIYNEQFF. The CDR3 DNA follows: TGTGCCAGCAGCTTAGAAACTAGCGGGAGTATTTACAATGAGCAGTTCTTC. Together with reference TRBV7-6 and TRBJ2-1, the CDR3 gives the full variable domain: GAGVSQSPRYKVTKRGQDVALRCDPISGHVSLYWYRQALGQGPEFLTYFNYEAQQDKSGLPNDRFSAERPEGSISTLTIQRTEQRDSAMYRCASSLETSGSIYNEQFFGPGTRLTVL.

V gene TRBV11-2 combines with J gene TRBJ2-7, with D perhaps TRBD1 (7 bases). The CDR3 sequence is 14 residues long. Germline CDR1 SGHAT, CDR2 FQNNGV. Trimming pared 1 base from V and 3 bases from J, leaving 10 bases between. The CDR3 coding sequence is TGTGCCAGCAGCTTAGGCGGGGACAGCTACGAGCAGTACTTC. It codes for CASSLGGDSYEQYF.

The chain carries TRBV15 and TRBJ2-5; 7 bases match TRBD2. Trimming cost V 3 bases and J 1 base; bases outside gene matches: 5. Germline values: CDR1 LNHNV, CDR2 YYDKDF (reference sequence). The length of the CDR3 is 15 residues. CDR3 bases: TGTGCCACCAGCAGCGTGGGGGGGGGCCAAGAGACCCAGTACTTC. As protein: CATSSVGGGQETQYF.

The chain combines TRBV12-5 with TRBJ1-6; TRBD1 might be the D (5 bases). CDR1 LGHNT and CDR2 FRNRAP come from the germline V gene. The germline V and J ends were trimmed by 1 base and 2 bases, with 15 bases remaining between them. The CDR3 contains 18 residues. The CDR3 loop reads CASGLAGLGGTYNSPLHF. The CDR3 bases are TGTGCTAGTGGTTTGGCTGGACTGGGGGGGACCTATAATTCACCCCTCCACTTT.

This clone has just one count. The chain joins TRBV4-1 to TRBJ2-1; TRBD2 matches at 15 bases. The CDR3 spans 17 residues. The V segment lost 3 bases and the J segment 8 bases; nucleotides outside the gene matches: 8. The germline V gene has CDR1 MGHRA and CDR2 YSYEKL. The CDR3 sequence is CASSQWTSGGVTDEQFF. CDR3 DNA: TGCGCCAGCAGCCAGTGGACTAGCGGGGGGGTAACCGATGAGCAGTTCTTC.

The genes are TRBV5-1 and TRBJ1-4; D gene unclear. V lost 4 bases and J lost 0, with 10 bases in between. There are 15 residues in the CDR3. From germline, CDR1 is SGHRS and CDR2 YFSETQ. CDR3 loop: CASSDGLSTNEKLFF. DNA of the CDR3: TGCGCCAGCAGCGACGGACTTTCAACTAATGAAAAACTGTTTTTT.

This chain connects TRBV5-6 to TRBJ2-7; 9 nucleotides agree with TRBD1. The V gene end was trimmed by 3 bases and the J gene end by 4 bases; junction bases not matched to a gene: 8. Germline assignment: CDR1 SGHDT and CDR2 YYEEEE. CDR3 length equals 15 residues. Written as DNA, the CDR3 is TGTGCCAGCAGCTCCGAACCGGGACAGGGTTACGAGCAGTACTTC. This encodes CASSSEPGQGYEQYF.

This chain uses TRBV27 with TRBJ2-2; 9 nucleotides match TRBD1. V gave up 7 bases and J gave up 10 bases; unmatched junction bases: 7. This CDR3 region has 13 residues. CDR1 and CDR2 (germline): MNHEY, SMNVEV (reference sequence). The CDR3 sequence is CASTPRDRAELFF. The CDR3 DNA reads TGTGCCAGCACCCCGCGGGACAGGGCGGAGCTGTTTTTT.

This clone was seen more than once but under ten times. The chain links TRBV29-1 to TRBJ2-7; TRBD2 agrees at 7 bases. With V trimmed by 7 bases and J by 2 bases, 11 bases remained unmatched. The CDR3 runs 14 residues. In germline, CDR1 is SQVTM, CDR2 ANQGSEA. In nucleotides, the CDR3 is TGCAGCGCTGCTCCGGCGGGAGTCACCTACGAGCAGTACTTC. Translating gives CSAAPAGVTYEQYF.